Following are 16 T cell receptor beta chains from one sample sequenced in a study of cytomegalovirus exposure and HLA in healthy donors. In the PCR, 60 Vbeta and 13 Jbeta primers were used. Using immunoSEQ multiplex PCR, the repertoire was profiled, and TCRdb retains in-frame clones only, with some absent. The sample has 120,000 or so clones, over 75% seen once. The sample consisted of PBMCs. The receptors derive from a man between 18 and 29 years old in good health and CMV-seropositive.

This sequence joins TRBV5-5 and TRBJ2-7; 9 positions match TRBD1. After removal of 4 bases from V and 3 bases from J, the junction contained 5 bases not matched to a gene. Germline-derived CDR1 and CDR2 are SGHKS and YYEKEE (reference sequence). This CDR3 has 14 amino acids. Here the CDR3 reads CASSAGTGFYEQYF. Here the CDR3 DNA reads TGTGCCAGCAGCGCCGGGACAGGGTTCTACGAGCAGTACTTC. Full variable domain (missing parts from reference TRBV5-5 and TRBJ2-7): DAGVTQSPTHLIKTRGQQVTLRCSPISGHKSVSWYQQVLGQGPQFIFQYYEKEERGRGNFPDRFSARQFPNYSSELNVNALLLGDSALYLCASSAGTGFYEQYFGPGTRLTVT.

This sequence joins TRBV10-3 and TRBJ1-3, with D tentatively TRBD1 (6 bases). Germline loops: CDR1 ENHRY, CDR2 SYGVKD. V was trimmed by 0 bases and J by 1 base, leaving 10 bases between them. This CDR3 spans 16 amino acids. CDR3 nucleotide sequence: TGTGCCATCAGTGAGTCGGGCAGGGGATCTGGAAACACCATATATTTT. This codes for CAISESGRGSGNTIYF.

This sequence joins TRBV6-6 and TRBJ2-7; 10 nucleotides line up with TRBD1. The CDR3 contains 13 residues. Germline CDR1 and CDR2: MNHNY and SVGAGI (reference sequence). The J segment lost 4 bases and the V segment lost 6 bases, leaving 3 bases of the junction unmatched. The CDR3 spells CASRPGQGYEQYF. In DNA form, the CDR3 reads TGTGCCAGCAGACCGGGACAGGGGTACGAGCAGTACTTC.

The chain employs TRBV9 and TRBJ1-1, with D tentatively TRBD1 (6 bases). This CDR3 is built from 14 residues. Per germline, CDR1 SGDLS and CDR2 YYNGEE. The V end was cut by 4 bases, the J end by 1 base, with 11 bases between. In DNA, the CDR3 is TGTGCCAGCAGCCCAGGGGCGGGGAACACTGAAGCTTTCTTT. Translated, it gives CASSPGAGNTEAFF.

A note on this clone: The germline gene is not matched at one end of the junction; a read error may be the cause. V usage is TRBV6-5 and J usage is TRBJ1-1; D is possibly TRBD1 (5 bases). Germline CDR1 and CDR2: MNHEY and SVGAGI. The CDR3 contains 12 residues. The DNA of the CDR3 is TGTGCCATCAGTGGAGGGGAAGGTGGAGCTTTCTTT. Its protein product is CAISGGEGGAFF.

There are a few counts of this clone. The gene calls are TRBV4-1 and TRBJ1-1; D not resolved. The CDR3 totals 14 residues. Germline V gene lookup returns CDR1 MGHRA and CDR2 YSYEKL. Between the trimmed V and J ends, which lost 0 bases and 1 base, there was a span of 6 bases. The CDR3 DNA is TGCGCCAGCAGCCAAGATCCCGGGAACACTGAAGCTTTCTTT. It encodes CASSQDPGNTEAFF.

The CDR3 is CASSKDARGKSNQPQHF. The CDR3, as DNA: TGTGCCAGCAGCAAAGATGCGCGGGGAAAAAGCAATCAGCCCCAGCATTTT. The chain employs TRBV21-1 and TRBJ1-5. TRBV21-1 is a known pseudogene. This CDR3 has 17 amino acids.

V and J are TRBV6-5 and TRBJ2-7; TRBD1 matches at 8 bases. Germline V gene lookup returns CDR1 MNHEY and CDR2 SVGAGI. Germline trimming cut 5 bases from V and 5 bases from J; bases unmatched to any gene: 8. The CDR3 runs to 14 residues. The CDR3 nucleotides read TGTGCCAGCAGTCGAGACAGGGGAGTCGACGAGCAGTACTTC. Its translation: CASSRDRGVDEQYF.

The genes are TRBV27 and TRBJ1-4, with TRBD1 matching 8 bases. The germline V gene has CDR1 MNHEY and CDR2 SMNVEV (reference sequence). With 3 bases clipped from V and 8 bases from J, the junction kept 5 bases outside the gene matches. There are 14 residues in the CDR3. The CDR3 reads CASSFTGGDEKLFF. In DNA, the CDR3 is TGTGCCAGCAGTTTTACAGGGGGGGACGAAAAACTGTTTTTT.

V is TRBV5-1 and J is TRBJ1-1; 7 nucleotides match TRBD1. Germline V gene lookup returns CDR1 SGHRS and CDR2 YFSETQ. Unmatched junction bases numbered 6, after V lost 3 bases and J lost 4 bases. The CDR3 length is 14 residues. CDR3 region: CASSSGQLGTEAFF. DNA for the CDR3: TGCGCCAGCAGCTCGGGACAGTTGGGCACTGAAGCTTTCTTT.

This clone has only a few counts. This chain uses TRBV6-4 with TRBJ1-1; the D gene is possibly TRBD1 (5 bases). The CDR3 sequence is 12 residues long. The ends were cut back, 2 bases at V and 8 bases at J, with 9 bases in the middle. From germline, CDR1 is MRHNA and CDR2 SNTAGT. CDR3 in amino acids: CASSDPPGEAFF. In DNA form, the CDR3 reads TGTGCCAGCAGTGACCCCCCAGGGGAAGCTTTCTTT.

This clone was seen more than once but under ten times. A junction end diverges from the germline sequence, so it may reflect a read error. The V gene is TRBV6-1, the J gene TRBJ2-4; D call uncertain. CDR1 and CDR2 from the germline V gene are MNHNS and SASEGT. The CDR3 runs to 15 residues. CDR3 in DNA: TGTGCCAGCAACGAAATTGGATTTGCCAAAAACAGTCAGTACTTC. This encodes CASNEIGFAKNSQYF.

CDR3 sequence: CASRTFGATNEKLFF. CDR3 bases: TGTGCCAGTAGGACCTTCGGGGCAACTAATGAAAAACTGTTTTTT. This chain uses TRBV19 with TRBJ1-4; no reliable D call. Deletions cut 6 bases from V and 0 bases from J, with 11 bases between. The CDR3 is made up of 15 amino acids. From germline, CDR1 is LNHDA and CDR2 SQIVND (reference sequence).

The chain joins TRBV4-1 to TRBJ2-4, with 7 bases matching TRBD1. V was pared by 0 bases and J by 12 bases, with 17 bases of the junction left unmatched. Germline CDR1 is MGHRA and CDR2 is YSYEKL. This CDR3 comprises 17 residues. CDR3 DNA sequence: TGCGCCAGCAGCCAAGACTTGGACAGGCTGAGCACGGGCAGTCAGTACTTC. Protein: CASSQDLDRLSTGSQYF.

The V and J genes are TRBV5-1 and TRBJ2-1; 9 nucleotides match TRBD1. The V gene's germline CDR1 is SGHRS and CDR2 YFSETQ. The CDR3 runs 15 residues. V was pared by 2 bases and J by 8 bases, with 8 bases of the junction left unmatched. CDR3 loop: CASSFLGQGSDEQFF. CDR3 in DNA: TGCGCCAGCAGCTTCCTGGGACAGGGATCGGATGAGCAGTTCTTC.

The V call is TRBV19, the J call TRBJ1-1; no clear D gene. V shed 0 bases and J shed 8 bases, with 7 bases lying between them. The CDR3 extends over 12 amino acids. The germline V gene has CDR1 LNHDA and CDR2 SQIVND (reference sequence). The CDR3 is CASSIEGAEAFF. The CDR3 DNA follows: TGTGCCAGTAGTATAGAAGGAGCAGAAGCTTTCTTT. Combining the CDR3 with reference TRBV19 and TRBJ1-1 gives the whole variable domain DGGITQSPKYLFRKEGQNVTLSCEQNLNHDAMYWYRQDPGQGLRLIYYSQIVNDFQKGDIAEGYSVSREKKESFPLTVTSAQKNPTAFYLCASSIEGAEAFFGQGTRLTVV.